The sample holds a few counts of the clone carrying this T cell receptor beta chain. This sample is drawn from a study of cytotoxic CD8 clonotypes in ibrutinib-treated CLL. Generated by immunoSEQ multiplex PCR, the TCRdb table keeps only in-frame clones and is missing some. The sample holds about 43,000 clones, about 70% seen once. The CDR3 consists of 16 residues. The sequence was collected from a human donor with chronic lymphocytic leukemia. The sample consisted of PBMCs, taken after 12 months of ibrutinib treatment. The rearrangement uses TRBV12-2 and TRBJ2-3; the table's D call TRBD2 went unverified against the DNA. TRBV12-2 is a pseudogene. CDR3 sequence reads: CASRFNENPLTDTQYF. CDR3 in DNA: TGTGCAAGTCGCTTCAATGAAAACCCACTCACAGATACGCAGTATTTT.